This T cell receptor beta chain was recovered during a study of control samples from healthy donors and cancer patients. The CDR3 contains 12 residues. V was shortened by 8 bases and J by 4 bases, with 11 bases between the two germline ends. TCRdb's table, derived via immunoSEQ multiplex PCR, lists solely in-frame clones and lacks some. The repertoire holds 70,000 to 100,000 clones, with around 90% as singletons. This chain uses TRBV12-3 or TRBV12-4 with TRBJ2-5; either TRBD1 or TRBD2 may fit D (5 bases each). The source of this sequence is a woman aged 55-69 years with head and neck cancer. The specimen sequenced was PBMCs. The CDR3 bases are TGTGCCAGCGGGGGTACTAGAGAGACCCAGTACTTC. Protein product: CASGGTRETQYF.